These T cell receptor beta chains were read from a single sample in a study of blood T cell repertoires in COVID-19. Method: immunoSEQ multiplex PCR; TCRdb's copy keeps in-frame clones and lacks some. This sample yields some 95,000 clones, of which approximately 72% are seen a single time; approximately 25% belongs to the top ten. Sequencing used peripheral blood. The receptors derive from a man aged 65-85 years with acute or convalescent COVID-19. CDR3s include the opening cysteine and the closing phenylalanine or tryptophan. D genes are given only for firm matches. Clone size is given for some rows only: seen once, a few or many times, or a class if the clone is expanded.

v_gene,abundance,d_gene,j_gene,CDR3aa,CDR3nt
TRBV19,-,TRBD2,TRBJ2-2,CASSPWTSGRTGELFF,TGTGCCAGTAGTCCCTGGACTAGCGGGAGAACCGGGGAGCTGTTTTTT
TRBV7-2,-,TRBD1,TRBJ2-3,CASSFLGTADTQYF,TGTGCCAGCAGCTTTTTAGGGACAGCAGATACGCAGTATTTT
TRBV7-9,once,-,TRBJ2-5,CASSLAGGETQYF,TGTGCCAGCAGCTTAGCCGGTGGAGAGACCCAGTACTTC
TRBV6-5,-,-,TRBJ1-4,CASSYGGEKLFF,TGTGCCAGCAGTTACGGAGGGGAAAAACTGTTTTTT
TRBV9,-,-,TRBJ2-2,CASSPQMGELFF,TGTGCCAGCAGCCCCCAGATGGGGGAGCTGTTTTTT
TRBV5-1,few,-,TRBJ2-3,CASSLGGTWGTDTQYF,TGCGCCAGCAGCTTGGGGGGGACATGGGGCACAGATACGCAGTATTTT
TRBV11-2,-,-,TRBJ1-5,CASSQGTSRNQPQHF,TGTGCCAGCAGCCAAGGGACTTCCCGGAATCAGCCCCAGCATTTT
TRBV5-1,-,TRBD1,TRBJ2-3,CASSRDRGGGTDTQYF,TGCGCCAGCAGCCGGGACAGGGGGGGAGGCACAGATACGCAGTATTTT
TRBV5-1,-,-,TRBJ2-5,CASSLGAGHQETQYF,TGCGCCAGCAGCTTGGGTGCAGGGCACCAAGAGACCCAGTACTTC
TRBV5-6,-,TRBD1,TRBJ1-5,CASSSLGQGSNQPQHF,TGTGCCAGCAGCTCGCTGGGACAGGGCAGCAATCAGCCCCAGCATTTT
TRBV20-1,-,TRBD2,TRBJ2-7,CSACDWNGAGVYEQYF,TGCAGTGCTTGTGATTGGAACGGAGCGGGAGTCTACGAGCAGTACTTC
TRBV6-1,-,-,TRBJ1-5,CASSERGQPNQPQHF,TGTGCCAGCAGTGAAAGGGGTCAGCCTAATCAGCCCCAGCATTTT
TRBV28,few,TRBD1,TRBJ1-5,CASSRTRDRNQPQHF,TGTGCCAGCAGCCGAACCCGGGACAGAAATCAGCCCCAGCATTTT
TRBV5-1,few,-,TRBJ1-6,CASRVWANSPLHF,TGCGCCAGCAGGGTTTGGGCAAATTCACCCCTCCACTTT
TRBV5-4,-,-,TRBJ1-3,CASTDRTQGNTIYF,TGTGCCAGCACCGACAGGACACAGGGAAACACCATATATTTT